This T cell receptor (beta chain) was sequenced during a study of cytomegalovirus exposure and HLA in healthy donors. CDR3 size: 15 residues. V lost 1 base and J 6 bases, leaving 16 bases between the germline ends. Looked up from germline, CDR1 is MNHNS and CDR2 is SASEGT. The PCR made use of 60 Vbeta and 13 Jbeta primers. This table comes from immunoSEQ multiplex PCR, and its TCRdb copy is limited to in-frame clones, with some not included. The sample shows some 170,000 clones, 75% to 85% of them seen only once. The origin of this receptor is a woman aged 18 to 35 in good health and CMV-seropositive. The V call is TRBV6-1, the J call TRBJ2-7; D is uncertain. Sequencing was performed on PBMCs. CDR3 sequence reads: CASSEDGSNPFEQYF. Here the CDR3 DNA reads TGTGCCAGCAGTGAAGATGGTAGCAACCCCTTCGAGCAGTACTTC.